A selection of T cell receptor beta chains follows, all from one sample in a study of kidney transplant recipient with SARS-CoV-2 infection. MiXCR was run by TCRdb on the reads, yielding one entry per CDR3 protein. The sample comprises some 220,000 distinct CDR3 sequences, under 30% of which are singletons, and almost 7.5% rests with the top ten. The specimen was a blood sample, collected at baseline and between days 110 and 120 from a kidney transplant recipient. All receptors derive from a male patient in his 30s who had COVID-19 and was a kidney transplant recipient. The graft donor may have contributed some T cells. Both conserved end residues are part of each CDR3. Each record gives: D gene, J gene, V gene, clone size, CDR3 DNA, CDR3 protein. A D gene is named only where the DNA matches it firmly. Clone sizes are given selectively: once, few, many, or a class where the clone is expanded.

d_call: NA
j_call: TRBJ1-1
v_call: TRBV5-1
clone_size: many
cdr3_nt: TGCGCCAGCAGCCGCTCCGGGGGCAGGGACGAAGCTTTCTTT
cdr3_aa: CASSRSGGRDEAFF

d_call: TRBD2
j_call: TRBJ2-1
v_call: TRBV7-6
clone_size: many
cdr3_nt: TGTGCCAGCAGCTTAGGACTAGCGGACACTTACAATGAGCAGTTCTTC
cdr3_aa: CASSLGLADTYNEQFF

d_call: NA
j_call: TRBJ1-2
v_call: TRBV5-8
clone_size: many
cdr3_nt: TGTGCCAGCGGTTTGTTTCATCCACGAAAGACCTATGGCTACACCTTC
cdr3_aa: CASGLFHPRKTYGYTF

d_call: TRBD2
j_call: TRBJ2-4
v_call: TRBV12-3/TRBV12-4
clone_size: many
cdr3_nt: TGTGCCAGCAGTTTAGCCAGCGGGAGTTTGGACATTCAGTACTTC
cdr3_aa: CASSLASGSLDIQYF

d_call: NA
j_call: TRBJ1-6
v_call: TRBV11-3
clone_size: many
cdr3_nt: TGTGCCAGCAGCTCCCAGACTAATTCACCCCTCCACTTT
cdr3_aa: CASSSQTNSPLHF

d_call: TRBD1
j_call: TRBJ2-1
v_call: TRBV4-1
clone_size: NA
cdr3_nt: TGCGCCAGCACTTTGACAGGGAGCTCCTACAATGAGCAGTTCTTC
cdr3_aa: CASTLTGSSYNEQFF

d_call: NA
j_call: TRBJ2-1
v_call: TRBV5-6
clone_size: many
cdr3_nt: TGTGCCAGCAGCACGGCGTCAGCACGTACCTGGTACAATGAGCAGTTCTTC
cdr3_aa: CASSTASARTWYNEQFF

d_call: TRBD2
j_call: TRBJ2-1
v_call: TRBV6-8
clone_size: few
cdr3_nt: TGTGCCAGCAGCAAACTAGCGGCAGGCTATGGTGAGCAGTTCTTC
cdr3_aa: CASSKLAAGYGEQFF

d_call: NA
j_call: TRBJ2-7
v_call: TRBV11-2
clone_size: few
cdr3_nt: TGTGCCAGCAGCTTAGATCATGTAACAGTCGGTAGCTACGAGCAGTACTTC
cdr3_aa: CASSLDHVTVGSYEQYF

d_call: NA
j_call: TRBJ2-6
v_call: TRBV8-2
clone_size: NA
cdr3_nt: TGTGGCACGCTGCCGAGGATAACACAAAGTCGGGCCAACGTCCTGACTTTC
cdr3_aa: CGTLPRITQSRANVLTF

d_call: NA
j_call: TRBJ1-1
v_call: TRBV3-1
clone_size: many
cdr3_nt: TGTGCCAGCAGCTGTAAGATTCCCATTTCAATTCGCACTGAAGCTTTCTTT
cdr3_aa: CASSCKIPISIRTEAFF

d_call: NA
j_call: TRBJ2-5
v_call: TRBV9
clone_size: many
cdr3_nt: TGTGCCAGCAGCGTAGGGCCCGAAGGGGAGGAGACCCAGTACTTC
cdr3_aa: CASSVGPEGEETQYF

d_call: TRBD1
j_call: TRBJ2-2
v_call: TRBV19
clone_size: many
cdr3_nt: TGTGCCACCCTGGACAGGGGACTGACCGGGGAGCTGTTTTTT
cdr3_aa: CATLDRGLTGELFF

d_call: NA
j_call: TRBJ2-7
v_call: TRBV20-1
clone_size: few
cdr3_nt: TGCAGTGCTAATAGGGGTAGAACAACCGCCTACGAGCAGTACTTC
cdr3_aa: CSANRGRTTAYEQYF

d_call: NA
j_call: TRBJ1-1
v_call: TRBV3-1
clone_size: many
cdr3_nt: TGTGCCAGCAGCCATGAGTCAACGGCCGACACTGAAGCTTTCTTT
cdr3_aa: CASSHESTADTEAFF

d_call: NA
j_call: TRBJ1-2
v_call: TRBV5-3
clone_size: many
cdr3_nt: TGTGCCAGAGCATCTGTAGTGGTGAGAAAGACCTATGGCTACACCTTC
cdr3_aa: CARASVVVRKTYGYTF

d_call: NA
j_call: TRBJ1-2
v_call: TRBV19
clone_size: NA
cdr3_nt: TGTGCCAGTAGTAGAATAAAGACAAATCGAAAGACCTATGGCCACACCTTC
cdr3_aa: CASSRIKTNRKTYGHTF

d_call: NA
j_call: TRBJ1-1
v_call: TRBV6-5
clone_size: many
cdr3_nt: TGTGCCAGCAGTTCCAGGGGCCCGTCAGTTAATATGGGAGCTTTCTTT
cdr3_aa: CASSSRGPSVNMGAFF

d_call: TRBD1
j_call: TRBJ2-5
v_call: TRBV20-1
clone_size: many
cdr3_nt: TGCAGTGCTAGACCAGACAGGGACCAAGAGACCCAGTACTTC
cdr3_aa: CSARPDRDQETQYF

d_call: NA
j_call: TRBJ2-3
v_call: TRBV20-1
clone_size: NA
cdr3_nt: TGCAGTGCTAGAGATACCCTCGGTGGCACAGATACGCAGTATTTT
cdr3_aa: CSARDTLGGTDTQYF

d_call: NA
j_call: TRBJ1-2
v_call: TRBV12-5
clone_size: many
cdr3_nt: TGTGCTAGTGGTTCTTGGCTTTTGCAGGGAAAGACCTATGGCTACACCTTC
cdr3_aa: CASGSWLLQGKTYGYTF

d_call: NA
j_call: TRBJ1-5
v_call: TRBV6-5
clone_size: many
cdr3_nt: TGTGCCAGCAGTGGGCAGGGAGGTAGCAATCAGCCCCAGCATTTT
cdr3_aa: CASSGQGGSNQPQHF

d_call: TRBD1
j_call: TRBJ2-7
v_call: TRBV28
clone_size: many
cdr3_nt: TGTGCCAGCAGTAGGGGACAGGGAAAAGCGTACGAGCAGTACTTC
cdr3_aa: CASSRGQGKAYEQYF

d_call: NA
j_call: TRBJ1-2
v_call: TRBV3-1
clone_size: many
cdr3_nt: TGTGCCAGCAGCCGAGTGATCACCCTTCGAAAGACCTATGGCTACACCTTC
cdr3_aa: CASSRVITLRKTYGYTF

d_call: TRBD1
j_call: TRBJ1-2
v_call: TRBV4-2
clone_size: NA
cdr3_nt: TGTGCCAGCAACCAAGAACGGGACAGGGGATATGGCTACACCTTC
cdr3_aa: CASNQERDRGYGYTF

d_call: TRBD2
j_call: TRBJ2-7
v_call: TRBV6-5
clone_size: many
cdr3_nt: TGTGCCAGCAGTTTACAACCGGGACTAGCAGGCGAGCAGTACTTC
cdr3_aa: CASSLQPGLAGEQYF

d_call: TRBD2
j_call: TRBJ2-3
v_call: TRBV11-2
clone_size: few
cdr3_nt: TGTGCCAGCAGCTTAGCCTCTTCGACTAGCGGGGGTTTCGCAGATACGCAGTATTTT
cdr3_aa: CASSLASSTSGGFADTQYF

d_call: NA
j_call: TRBJ1-5
v_call: TRBV12-3/TRBV12-4
clone_size: many
cdr3_nt: TGTGCCAGCAGTTTCTCAAGGAGGGCCGATCAGCCCCAGCATTTT
cdr3_aa: CASSFSRRADQPQHF

d_call: TRBD1
j_call: TRBJ1-3
v_call: TRBV11-3
clone_size: many
cdr3_nt: TGTGCCAGCAGCTTAGATTGGGACAGCTCTGGAAACACCATATATTTT
cdr3_aa: CASSLDWDSSGNTIYF

d_call: NA
j_call: TRBJ1-4
v_call: TRBV7-9
clone_size: NA
cdr3_nt: TGTGCCAGCAGCTTCAGAACAGGGTTTTCACTGTTTTTT
cdr3_aa: CASSFRTGFSLFF

d_call: NA
j_call: TRBJ2-5
v_call: TRBV30
clone_size: many
cdr3_nt: TGTGCCTGGATGCGGAGAGAGACCCAGTACTTC
cdr3_aa: CAWMRRETQYF

d_call: NA
j_call: TRBJ2-2
v_call: TRBV20-1
clone_size: many
cdr3_nt: TGCAGTGCTAGCCTTGGCGGGGAGCTGTTTTTT
cdr3_aa: CSASLGGELFF

d_call: NA
j_call: TRBJ1-2
v_call: TRBV23-1
clone_size: many
cdr3_nt: TGCGCCAGCAGTTCAGGGCCGCTACGCAGAAAGACCTATGGCTACACCTTC
cdr3_aa: CASSSGPLRRKTYGYTF

d_call: TRBD1
j_call: TRBJ1-5
v_call: TRBV4-2
clone_size: many
cdr3_nt: TGTGCCAGCAGCCAAGATTGGACAGGGGGAGTTCAGCCCCAGCATTTT
cdr3_aa: CASSQDWTGGVQPQHF

d_call: NA
j_call: TRBJ1-2
v_call: TRBV7-2
clone_size: many
cdr3_nt: TGTGCCAGCAGCATCGCAACCAGAGACGGAAAGACCTATGGCTACACCTTC
cdr3_aa: CASSIATRDGKTYGYTF

d_call: NA
j_call: TRBJ1-2
v_call: TRBV5-8
clone_size: few
cdr3_nt: TGTGCCAGCTTGCTGGTTCATCCACGAAAGACCTATGGCTACACCTTC
cdr3_aa: CASLLVHPRKTYGYTF

d_call: NA
j_call: TRBJ1-2
v_call: TRBV12-5
clone_size: many
cdr3_nt: TGTGCTAGTGGTTTACGTATTTTGCAGGGAAAGACCTATGGCTACACCTTC
cdr3_aa: CASGLRILQGKTYGYTF

d_call: TRBD2
j_call: TRBJ2-1
v_call: TRBV13
clone_size: NA
cdr3_nt: TGTGCCGGCAGCTTTAGCGGGCCTGCATACAATGAGCGGTTCTTC
cdr3_aa: CAGSFSGPAYNERFF

d_call: NA
j_call: TRBJ2-5
v_call: TRBV7-9
clone_size: few
cdr3_nt: TGTGCCAGCAGCTCGACAGGGCGGGGATCGGAGACCCAGTACTTC
cdr3_aa: CASSSTGRGSETQYF